One and the same sample provided the 10 T cell receptor beta chains below, sequenced in a study of T-cell reconstitution after alpha-beta-depleted transplantation in children. Unique molecular identifiers were incorporated when the TCRbeta library was constructed. TCRdb independently ran MiXCR on the PCR reads; one entry per CDR3 protein. The data contain over 550,000 distinct CDR3 sequences, 10% of them singletons. The sequences come from PBMCs from the stem cell graft donor, collected from the stem cell graft. These receptors all come from a human donor who donated a stem cell graft to a child with acute myeloid leukemia.

This clonotype has only one observation. This chain joins TRBV15 and TRBJ2-1; a weak D match, TRBD1 (5 bases). The germline V and J ends were trimmed by 1 base and 7 bases, with 14 bases remaining between them. The CDR3 sequence is 15 residues long. Looked up from germline, CDR1 is LNHNV and CDR2 is YYDKDF (reference sequence). The DNA of the CDR3 is TGTGCCACCAGCAGAGTTCGTTTCCAGGGTAATGAGCAGTTCTTC. It is translated as CATSRVRFQGNEQFF.

This clonotype was detected a few times. The CDR3 here is CASSDSRVHNEQFF. The CDR3 DNA reads TGTGCCAGCAGCGACTCCAGGGTTCACAATGAGCAGTTCTTC. The rearrangement joins TRBV7-3 to TRBJ2-1; D perhaps matches TRBD1 (5 bases). Trimming left V 5 bases short and J 5 bases short, with 13 bases between. Germline V lookup: CDR1 SGHTA, CDR2 FQGTGA. The CDR3 is made up of 14 amino acids.

The chain joins TRBV5-6 to TRBJ1-1, with D perhaps matching TRBD1 (5 bases). V was cut by 2 bases and J by 0 bases, with 8 bases left in between. CDR1 SGHDT and CDR2 YYEEEE come from the germline V gene. The length of the CDR3 is 14 residues. The CDR3 region has the DNA TGTGCCAGCAGCTTACGGGGCATGAACACTGAAGCTTTCTTT. This gives the protein CASSLRGMNTEAFF.

This clonotype was seen a few times. The gene calls are TRBV7-2 and TRBJ2-5; 8 nucleotides align to TRBD2. There are 16 residues in the CDR3. CDR1 and CDR2 (germline): SGHTA, FQGNSA. Germline trimming cut 4 bases from V and 7 bases from J; bases unmatched to any gene: 14. CDR3 sequence reads: CASSSQGLARPGTQYF. The CDR3 coding sequence is TGTGCCAGCAGCTCCCAAGGACTAGCTAGACCGGGGACCCAGTACTTC.

Many counts were recorded for this clonotype. J is TRBJ1-5 and V is TRBV20-1, with D uncertain. The germline V gene encodes CDR1 DFQATT and CDR2 SNEGSKA (reference sequence). The CDR3 contains 12 residues. V lost 4 bases and J 4 bases, leaving 8 bases between the germline ends. The CDR3 spells CSAKNGNQPQHF. The CDR3 DNA sequence: TGCAGTGCTAAAAATGGGAATCAGCCCCAGCATTTT.

This clonotype was observed at least ten times. The V call is TRBV12-3 or TRBV12-4, the J call TRBJ2-1; 11 bases are shared with TRBD2. V lost 7 bases and J lost 4; bases outside the gene matches: 6. This CDR3 contains 15 residues. The CDR3 DNA follows: TGTGCCAGCACGCTAACTAGCGGGAGTTACAATGAGCAGTTCTTC. It specifies CASTLTSGSYNEQFF.

The chain uses TRBV5-1 and TRBJ2-1, with 11 nucleotides matching TRBD2. Per the germline V gene, CDR1 is SGHRS and CDR2 is YFSETQ. The trim removed 1 base at V and 1 base at J, leaving 7 bases unmatched. This CDR3 contains 18 residues. CDR3 DNA: TGCGCCAGCAGCTTGTCGAGAGGGACTAGCGGATCCTACAATGAGCAGTTCTTC. Translation gives CASSLSRGTSGSYNEQFF. The variable domain in full, completed from reference TRBV5-1 and TRBJ2-1, reads KAGVTQTPRYLIKTRGQQVTLSCSPISGHRSVSWYQQTPGQGLQFLFEYFSETQRNKGNFPGRFSGRQFSNSRSEMNVSTLELGDSALYLCASSLSRGTSGSYNEQFFGPGTRLTVL.

This clonotype came up many times. This chain connects TRBV12-3 or TRBV12-4 to TRBJ2-1, with D possibly matching TRBD2 (5 bases). The CDR3 covers 12 residues. V lost 4 bases and J lost 9, with 10 bases in between. CDR3 amino acids: CASSSLEAEQFF. CDR3 DNA sequence: TGTGCCAGCAGTTCACTAGAAGCTGAGCAGTTCTTC.

This clonotype was observed a handful of times. The J gene is TRBJ2-2, the V gene TRBV6-2 or TRBV6-3; 9 nucleotides match TRBD2. The germline CDR1 and CDR2 sequences are MNHEY and SVGEGT. The CDR3 has 14 amino acids. V lost 4 bases to trimming and J lost 7 bases; unmatched junction nucleotides: 4. The CDR3 region is CASSSGLAFGELFF. CDR3 sequence (DNA): TGTGCCAGCAGTTCAGGACTAGCGTTCGGGGAGCTGTTTTTT.

This clonotype has just a few counts. The chain combines TRBV6-1 with TRBJ2-2; D is unresolved. Trimming removed 3 bases at V and 4 bases at J, with 6 bases between. Per germline, CDR1 MNHNS and CDR2 SASEGT. This CDR3 spans 13 amino acids. The CDR3 loop is CASSELSTGELFF. The CDR3 region has the DNA TGTGCCAGCAGTGAGCTGTCCACCGGGGAGCTGTTTTTT.